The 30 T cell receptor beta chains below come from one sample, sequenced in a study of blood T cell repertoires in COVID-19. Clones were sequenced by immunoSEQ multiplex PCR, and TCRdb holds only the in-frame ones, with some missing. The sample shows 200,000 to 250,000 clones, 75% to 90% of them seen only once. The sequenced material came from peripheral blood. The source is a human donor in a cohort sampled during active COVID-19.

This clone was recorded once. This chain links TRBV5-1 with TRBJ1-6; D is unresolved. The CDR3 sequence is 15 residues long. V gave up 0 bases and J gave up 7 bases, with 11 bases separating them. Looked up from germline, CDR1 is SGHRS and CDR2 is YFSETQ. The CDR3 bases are TGCGCCAGCAGCTTGGTTCCGGGGAGCAATTCACCCCTCCACTTT. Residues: CASSLVPGSNSPLHF.

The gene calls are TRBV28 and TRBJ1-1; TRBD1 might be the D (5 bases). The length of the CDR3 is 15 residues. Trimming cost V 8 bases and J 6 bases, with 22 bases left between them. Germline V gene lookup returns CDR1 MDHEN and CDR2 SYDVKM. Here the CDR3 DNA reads TGTGCCAGCGATTCGGGACTGGGGAGTTTCTCTGAAGCTTTCTTT. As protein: CASDSGLGSFSEAFF.

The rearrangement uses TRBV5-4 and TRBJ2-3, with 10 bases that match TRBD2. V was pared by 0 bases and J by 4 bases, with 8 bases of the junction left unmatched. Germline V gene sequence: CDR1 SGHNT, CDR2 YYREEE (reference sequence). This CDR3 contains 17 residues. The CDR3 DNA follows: TGTGCCAGCAGCTTGGCCTTTTCTAGCGGGAGTGCAGATACGCAGTATTTT. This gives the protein CASSLAFSSGSADTQYF.

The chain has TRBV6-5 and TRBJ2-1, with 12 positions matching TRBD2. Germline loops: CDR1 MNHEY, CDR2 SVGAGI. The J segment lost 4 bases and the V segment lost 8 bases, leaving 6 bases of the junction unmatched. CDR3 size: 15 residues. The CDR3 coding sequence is TGTGCCAGCCTAGCGGGAGGGGTCGGGTACAATGAGCAGTTCTTC. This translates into CASLAGGVGYNEQFF.

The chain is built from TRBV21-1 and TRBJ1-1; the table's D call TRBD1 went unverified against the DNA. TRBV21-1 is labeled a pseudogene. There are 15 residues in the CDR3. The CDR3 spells CASSIGQKLNTEAFF. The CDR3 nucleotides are TGTGCCAGCAGCATCGGACAGAAGCTGAACACTGAAGCTTTCTTT.

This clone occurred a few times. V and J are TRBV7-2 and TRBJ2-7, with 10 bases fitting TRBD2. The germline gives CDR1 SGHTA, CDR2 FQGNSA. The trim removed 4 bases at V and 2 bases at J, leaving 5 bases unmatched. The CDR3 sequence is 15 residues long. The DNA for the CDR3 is TGTGCCAGCAGCTGGGGACTAGCGTCTCCCTACGAGCAGTACTTC. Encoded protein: CASSWGLASPYEQYF.

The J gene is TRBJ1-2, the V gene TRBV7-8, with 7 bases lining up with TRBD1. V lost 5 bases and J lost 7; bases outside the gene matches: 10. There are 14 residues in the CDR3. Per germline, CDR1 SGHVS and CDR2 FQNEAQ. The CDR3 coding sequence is TGTGCCAGCAGCCTAATCCCGAGGGGGCTTGGCTACACCTTC. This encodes CASSLIPRGLGYTF.

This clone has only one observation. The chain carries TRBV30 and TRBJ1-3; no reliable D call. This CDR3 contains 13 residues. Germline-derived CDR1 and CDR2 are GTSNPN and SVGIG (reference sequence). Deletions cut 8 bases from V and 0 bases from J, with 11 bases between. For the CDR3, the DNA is TGTGCCGCCCAGATTAACTCTGGAAACACCATATATTTT. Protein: CAAQINSGNTIYF.

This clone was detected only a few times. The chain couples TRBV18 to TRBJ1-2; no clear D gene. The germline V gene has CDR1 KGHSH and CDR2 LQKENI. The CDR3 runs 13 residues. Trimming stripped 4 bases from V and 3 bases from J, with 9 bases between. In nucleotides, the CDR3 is TGTGCCAGCTCACAAGGAGAGGACTATGGCTACACCTTC. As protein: CASSQGEDYGYTF.

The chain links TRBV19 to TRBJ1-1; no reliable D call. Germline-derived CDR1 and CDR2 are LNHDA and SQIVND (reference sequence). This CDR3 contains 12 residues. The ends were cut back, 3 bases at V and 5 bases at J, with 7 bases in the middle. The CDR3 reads CASSMPQTEAFF. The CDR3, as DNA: TGTGCCAGTAGTATGCCACAGACTGAAGCTTTCTTT.

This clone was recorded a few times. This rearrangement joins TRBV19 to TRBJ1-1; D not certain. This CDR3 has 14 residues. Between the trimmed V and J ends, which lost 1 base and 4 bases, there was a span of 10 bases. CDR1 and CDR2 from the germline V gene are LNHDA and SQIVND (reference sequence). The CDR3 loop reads CASSIVPGSTEAFF. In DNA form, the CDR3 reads TGTGCCAGTAGTATAGTTCCAGGAAGCACTGAAGCTTTCTTT.

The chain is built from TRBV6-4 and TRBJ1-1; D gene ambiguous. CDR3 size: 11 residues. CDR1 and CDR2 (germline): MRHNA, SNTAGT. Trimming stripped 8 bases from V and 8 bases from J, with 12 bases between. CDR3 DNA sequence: TGTGCCAGCGGCCTAGGCGAAGAAGCTTTCTTT. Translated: CASGLGEEAFF.

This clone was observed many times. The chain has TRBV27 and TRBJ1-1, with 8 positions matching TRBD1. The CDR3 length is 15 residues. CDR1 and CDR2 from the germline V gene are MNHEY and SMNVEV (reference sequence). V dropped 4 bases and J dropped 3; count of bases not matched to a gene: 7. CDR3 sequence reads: CASSSTGDWYTEAFF. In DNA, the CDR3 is TGTGCCAGCAGTTCGACAGGGGACTGGTACACTGAAGCTTTCTTT.

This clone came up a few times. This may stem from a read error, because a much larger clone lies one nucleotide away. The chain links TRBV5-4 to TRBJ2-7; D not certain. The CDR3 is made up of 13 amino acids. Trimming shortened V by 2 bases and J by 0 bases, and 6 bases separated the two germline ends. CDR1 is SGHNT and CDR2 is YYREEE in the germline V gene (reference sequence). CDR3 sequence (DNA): TGTGCCAGCAGCTTCGGCGGCTCCTACGAGCAGTACTTC. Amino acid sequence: CASSFGGSYEQYF. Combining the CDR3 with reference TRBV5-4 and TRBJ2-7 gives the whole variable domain ETGVTQSPTHLIKTRGQQVTLRCSSQSGHNTVSWYQQALGQGPQFIFQYYREEENGRGNFPPRFSGLQFPNYSSELNVNALELDDSALYLCASSFGGSYEQYFGPGTRLTVT.

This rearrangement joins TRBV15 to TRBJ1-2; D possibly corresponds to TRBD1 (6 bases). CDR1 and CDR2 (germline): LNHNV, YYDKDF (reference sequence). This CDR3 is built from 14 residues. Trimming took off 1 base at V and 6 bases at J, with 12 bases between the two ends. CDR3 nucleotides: TGTGCCACCAGCAGAGGTGGGGGCGCTCATGGCTACACCTTC. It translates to CATSRGGGAHGYTF.

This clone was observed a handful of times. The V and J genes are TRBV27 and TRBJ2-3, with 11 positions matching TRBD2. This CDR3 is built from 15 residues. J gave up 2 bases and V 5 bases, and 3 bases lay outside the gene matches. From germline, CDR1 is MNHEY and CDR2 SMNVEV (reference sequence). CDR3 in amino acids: CASSETSGVTDTQYF. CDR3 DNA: TGTGCCAGCAGTGAGACTAGCGGGGTCACAGATACGCAGTATTTT.

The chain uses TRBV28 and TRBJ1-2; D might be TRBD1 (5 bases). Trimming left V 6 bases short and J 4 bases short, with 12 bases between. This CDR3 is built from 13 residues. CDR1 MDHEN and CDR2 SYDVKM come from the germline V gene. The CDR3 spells CASSLDSTYGYTF. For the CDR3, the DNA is TGTGCCAGCAGCCTAGACAGTACCTATGGCTACACCTTC.

The chain's CDR3 is CASSRLAGPSYNEQFF. The CDR3 nucleotides read TGTGCCAGCAGCCGATTAGCGGGCCCCTCCTACAATGAGCAGTTCTTC. The chain couples TRBV7-9 to TRBJ2-1; TRBD2 matches at 7 bases. The CDR3 runs to 16 residues. Germline V gives CDR1 SEHNR, CDR2 FQNEAQ (reference sequence). V was clipped by 5 bases and J by 0 bases; unmatched bases: 7.

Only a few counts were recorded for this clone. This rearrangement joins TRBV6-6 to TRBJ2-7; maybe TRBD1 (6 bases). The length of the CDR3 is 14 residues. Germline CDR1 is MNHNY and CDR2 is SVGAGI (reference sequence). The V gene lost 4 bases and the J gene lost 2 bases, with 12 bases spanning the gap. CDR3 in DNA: TGTGCCAGCAGTTCGCGAGCAGGGGCCTACGAGCAGTACTTC. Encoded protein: CASSSRAGAYEQYF.

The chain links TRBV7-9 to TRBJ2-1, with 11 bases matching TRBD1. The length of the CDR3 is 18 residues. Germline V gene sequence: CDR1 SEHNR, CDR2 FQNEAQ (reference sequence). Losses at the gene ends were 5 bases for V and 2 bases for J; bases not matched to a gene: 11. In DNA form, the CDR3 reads TGTGCCAGCAGCCCCAGGTTGGGACAGGGGGACCCCTACAATGAGCAGTTCTTC. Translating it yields CASSPRLGQGDPYNEQFF.

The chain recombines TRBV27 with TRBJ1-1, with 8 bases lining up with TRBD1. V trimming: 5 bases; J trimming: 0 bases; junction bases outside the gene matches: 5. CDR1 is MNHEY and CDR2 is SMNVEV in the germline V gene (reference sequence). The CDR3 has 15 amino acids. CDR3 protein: CASSGQGLMNTEAFF. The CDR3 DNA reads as TGTGCCAGCAGTGGACAGGGTTTGATGAACACTGAAGCTTTCTTT.

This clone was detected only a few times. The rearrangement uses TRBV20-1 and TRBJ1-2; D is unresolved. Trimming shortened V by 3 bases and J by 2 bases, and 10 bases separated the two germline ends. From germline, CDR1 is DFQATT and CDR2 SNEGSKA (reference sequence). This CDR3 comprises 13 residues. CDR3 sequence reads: CSASDNSNYGYTF. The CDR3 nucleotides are TGCAGTGCTAGTGATAACAGCAACTATGGCTACACCTTC.

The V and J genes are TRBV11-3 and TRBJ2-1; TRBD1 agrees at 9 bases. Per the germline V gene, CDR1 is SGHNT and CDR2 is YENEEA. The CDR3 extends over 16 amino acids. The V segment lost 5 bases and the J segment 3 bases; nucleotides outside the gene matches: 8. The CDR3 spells CASSLQGQGFYNEQFF. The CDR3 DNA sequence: TGTGCCAGCAGCCTCCAGGGACAGGGATTCTACAATGAGCAGTTCTTC.

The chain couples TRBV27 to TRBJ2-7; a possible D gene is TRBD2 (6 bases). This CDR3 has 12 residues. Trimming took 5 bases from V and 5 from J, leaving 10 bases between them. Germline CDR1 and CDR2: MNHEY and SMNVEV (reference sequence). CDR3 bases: TGTGCCAGCAGTCCGGGACTCAACGAGCAGTACTTC. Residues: CASSPGLNEQYF.

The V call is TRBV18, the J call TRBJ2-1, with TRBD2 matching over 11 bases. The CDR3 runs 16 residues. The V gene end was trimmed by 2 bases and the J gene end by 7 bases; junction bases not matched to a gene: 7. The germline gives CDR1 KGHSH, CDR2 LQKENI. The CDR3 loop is CASSPSLAGGANEQFF. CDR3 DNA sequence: TGTGCCAGCTCACCAAGTTTAGCGGGAGGGGCAAATGAGCAGTTCTTC.

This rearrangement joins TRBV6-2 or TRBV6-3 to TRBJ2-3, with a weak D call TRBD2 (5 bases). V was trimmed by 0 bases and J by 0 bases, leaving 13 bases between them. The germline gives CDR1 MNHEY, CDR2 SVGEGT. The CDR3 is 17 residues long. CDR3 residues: CASSYSEAVPSTDTQYF. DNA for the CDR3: TGTGCCAGCAGTTACTCGGAAGCGGTACCTAGCACAGATACGCAGTATTTT.

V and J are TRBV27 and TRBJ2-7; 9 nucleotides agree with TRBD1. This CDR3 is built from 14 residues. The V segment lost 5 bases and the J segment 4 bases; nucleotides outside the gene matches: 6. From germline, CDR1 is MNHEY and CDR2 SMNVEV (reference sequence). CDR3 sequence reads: CASSTDRGWYEQYF. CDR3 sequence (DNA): TGTGCCAGCAGTACGGACAGGGGATGGTACGAGCAGTACTTC.

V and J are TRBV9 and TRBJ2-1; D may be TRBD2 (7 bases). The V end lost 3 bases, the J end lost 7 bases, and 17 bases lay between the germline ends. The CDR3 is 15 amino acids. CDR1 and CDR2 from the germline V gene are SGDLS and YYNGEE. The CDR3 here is CASSEGGGPRNEQFF. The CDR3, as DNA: TGTGCCAGCAGCGAGGGGGGAGGGCCGCGAAATGAGCAGTTCTTC.

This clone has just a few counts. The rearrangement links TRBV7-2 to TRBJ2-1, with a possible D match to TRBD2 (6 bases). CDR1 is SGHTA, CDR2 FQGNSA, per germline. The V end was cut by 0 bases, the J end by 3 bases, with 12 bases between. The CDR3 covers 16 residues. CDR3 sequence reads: CASSLASGSGYNEQFF. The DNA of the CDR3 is TGTGCCAGCAGCTTAGCGTCCGGGAGTGGCTACAATGAGCAGTTCTTC.

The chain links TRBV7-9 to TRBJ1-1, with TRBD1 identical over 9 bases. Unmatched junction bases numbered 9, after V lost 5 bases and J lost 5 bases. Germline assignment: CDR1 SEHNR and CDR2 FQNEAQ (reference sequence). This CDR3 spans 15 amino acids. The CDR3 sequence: CASSVNRGLGTEAFF. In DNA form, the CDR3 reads TGTGCCAGCAGCGTAAACAGGGGGCTAGGGACTGAAGCTTTCTTT.